By share of the sample, the clone carrying this T cell receptor beta chain is medium-sized. Germline V CDR1 and CDR2: MNHNS, SASEGT. The CDR3 consists of 15 residues. With V trimmed by 4 bases and J by 4 bases, 6 bases remained unmatched. No cell sorting was done before RNA was extracted from the tissue. The data were obtained in a study of tumor and adjacent non-tumor tissue in lung cancer. In the study overall: Patients were aged roughly 30 to 76, about ten men and about five women, stage I to III.

Three rounds of nested PCR, following a modified ARM-PCR protocol, produced the TCRbeta library. TCRdb re-called the multiplex PCR reads through MiXCR, storing one row per CDR3 protein. The table shows tens of thousands of distinct CDR3 sequences, with around four fifths occurring only once. The chain combines TRBV6-1 with TRBJ2-1; 8 bases map to TRBD1. This receptor was taken from a woman aged 50 to 60 with non-small cell lung cancer. The sample comprised lung tumor tissue. CDR3 coding DNA: TGTGCCAGCAGTGCGACAGGGGAGCGATACAATGAGCAGTTCTTC. Translation: CASSATGERYNEQFF.